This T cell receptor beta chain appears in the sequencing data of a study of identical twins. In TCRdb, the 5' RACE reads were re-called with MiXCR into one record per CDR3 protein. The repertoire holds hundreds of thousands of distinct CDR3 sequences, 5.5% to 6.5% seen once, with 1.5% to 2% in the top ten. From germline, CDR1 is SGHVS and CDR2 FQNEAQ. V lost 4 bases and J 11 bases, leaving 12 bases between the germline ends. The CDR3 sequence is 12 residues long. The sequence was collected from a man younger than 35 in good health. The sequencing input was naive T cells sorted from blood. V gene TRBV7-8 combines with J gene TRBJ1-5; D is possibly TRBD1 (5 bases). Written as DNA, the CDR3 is TGTGCCAGCAGCTCCATCGAAGGGGCCCAGCATTTT. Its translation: CASSSIEGAQHF. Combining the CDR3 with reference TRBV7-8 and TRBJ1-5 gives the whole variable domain GAGVSQSPRYKVAKRGQDVALRCDPISGHVSLFWYQQALGQGPEFLTYFQNEAQLDKSGLPSDRFFAERPEGSVSTLKIQRTQQEDSAVYLCASSSIEGAQHFGDGTRLSIL.